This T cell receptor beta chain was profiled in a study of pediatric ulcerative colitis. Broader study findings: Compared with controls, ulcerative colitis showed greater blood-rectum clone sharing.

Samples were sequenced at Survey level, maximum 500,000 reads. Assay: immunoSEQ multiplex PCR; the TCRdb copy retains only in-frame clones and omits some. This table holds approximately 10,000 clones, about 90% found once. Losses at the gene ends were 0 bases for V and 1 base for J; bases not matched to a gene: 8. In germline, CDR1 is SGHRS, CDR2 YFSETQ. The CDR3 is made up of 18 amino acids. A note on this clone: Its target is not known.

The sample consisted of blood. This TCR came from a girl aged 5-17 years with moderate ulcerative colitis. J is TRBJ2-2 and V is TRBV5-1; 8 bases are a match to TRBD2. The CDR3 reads CASSLAGGSGMNTGELFF. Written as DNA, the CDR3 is TGCGCCAGCAGCTTGGCGGGGGGTAGCGGGATGAACACCGGGGAGCTGTTTTTT.